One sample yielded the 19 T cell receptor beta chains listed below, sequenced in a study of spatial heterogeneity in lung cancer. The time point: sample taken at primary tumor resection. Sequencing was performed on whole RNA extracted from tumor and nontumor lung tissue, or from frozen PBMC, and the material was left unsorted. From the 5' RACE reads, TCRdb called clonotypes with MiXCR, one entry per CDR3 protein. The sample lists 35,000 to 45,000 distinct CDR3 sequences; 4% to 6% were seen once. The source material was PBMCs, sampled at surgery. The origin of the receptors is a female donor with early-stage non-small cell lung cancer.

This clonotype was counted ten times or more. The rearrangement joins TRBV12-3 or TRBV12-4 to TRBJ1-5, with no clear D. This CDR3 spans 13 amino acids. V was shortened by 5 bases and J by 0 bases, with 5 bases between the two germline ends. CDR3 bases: TGTGCCAGCAGTCCCGATAGCAATCAGCCCCAGCATTTT. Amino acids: CASSPDSNQPQHF.

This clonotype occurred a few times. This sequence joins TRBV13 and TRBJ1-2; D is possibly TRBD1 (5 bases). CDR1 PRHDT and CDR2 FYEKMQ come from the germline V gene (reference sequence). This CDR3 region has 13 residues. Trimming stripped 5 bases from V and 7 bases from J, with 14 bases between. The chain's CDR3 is CASSPGTTGGYTF. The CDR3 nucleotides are TGTGCCAGCAGCCCGGGGACGACCGGTGGCTACACCTTC.

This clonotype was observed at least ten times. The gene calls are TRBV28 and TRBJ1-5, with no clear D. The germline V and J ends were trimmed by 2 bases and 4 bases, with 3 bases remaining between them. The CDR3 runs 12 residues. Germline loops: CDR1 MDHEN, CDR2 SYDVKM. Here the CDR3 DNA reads TGTGCCAGCAGTTTAATAAATCAGCCCCAGCATTTT. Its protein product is CASSLINQPQHF.

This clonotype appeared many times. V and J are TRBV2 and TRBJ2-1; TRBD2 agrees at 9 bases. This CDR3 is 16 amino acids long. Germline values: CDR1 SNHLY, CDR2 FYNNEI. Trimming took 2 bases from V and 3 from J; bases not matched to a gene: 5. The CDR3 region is CASSEWASGVYNEQFF. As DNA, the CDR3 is TGTGCCAGCAGTGAATGGGCTAGCGGGGTCTACAATGAGCAGTTCTTC.

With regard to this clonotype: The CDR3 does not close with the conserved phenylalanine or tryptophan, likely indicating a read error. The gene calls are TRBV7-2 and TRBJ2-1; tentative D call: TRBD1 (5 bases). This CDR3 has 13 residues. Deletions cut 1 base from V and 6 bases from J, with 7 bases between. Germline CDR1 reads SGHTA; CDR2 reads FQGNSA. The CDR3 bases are TGTGCCAGCAGCTTAGGACAGTTCAATGAGCAGTTCCTC. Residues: CASSLGQFNEQFL.

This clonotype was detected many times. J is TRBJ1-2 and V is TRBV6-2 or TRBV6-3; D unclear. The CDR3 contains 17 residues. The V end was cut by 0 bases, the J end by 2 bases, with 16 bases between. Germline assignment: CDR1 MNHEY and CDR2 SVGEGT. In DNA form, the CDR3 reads TGTGCCAGCAGTTACTCGGCTGCAGGCAGGCGCAACTATGGCTACACCTTC. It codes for CASSYSAAGRRNYGYTF.

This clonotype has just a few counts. The CDR3 region has the DNA TGTGCCAGCAGCACCAACCGGGACAGCTACGAGCAGTACTTC. This codes for CASSTNRDSYEQYF. This chain joins TRBV11-2 and TRBJ2-7, with 7 bases matching TRBD1. CDR3 length equals 14 residues. The ends lost 5 bases at V and 3 bases at J; junction bases unmatched: 7. Germline CDR1 reads SGHAT; CDR2 reads FQNNGV.

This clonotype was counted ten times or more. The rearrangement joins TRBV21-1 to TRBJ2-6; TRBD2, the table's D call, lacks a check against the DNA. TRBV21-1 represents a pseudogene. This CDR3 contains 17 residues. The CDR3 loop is CASSPVSLSSGANVLTF. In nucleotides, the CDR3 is TGTGCCAGCAGTCCGGTTAGTCTGTCCTCTGGGGCCAACGTCCTGACTTTC.

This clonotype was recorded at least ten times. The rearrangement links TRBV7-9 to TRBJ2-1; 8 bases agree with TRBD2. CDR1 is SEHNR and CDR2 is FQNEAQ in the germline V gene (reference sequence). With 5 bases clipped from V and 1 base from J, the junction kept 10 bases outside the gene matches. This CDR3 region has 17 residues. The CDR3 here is CASSPFGGLGSYNEQFF. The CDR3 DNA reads TGTGCCAGCAGCCCCTTTGGGGGACTAGGATCCTACAATGAGCAGTTCTTC.

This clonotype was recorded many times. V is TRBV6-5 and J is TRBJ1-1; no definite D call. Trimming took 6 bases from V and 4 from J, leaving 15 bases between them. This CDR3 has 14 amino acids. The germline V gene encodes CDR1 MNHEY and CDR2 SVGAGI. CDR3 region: CASRDVAEVTEAFF. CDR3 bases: TGTGCCAGCAGGGACGTGGCAGAGGTCACTGAAGCTTTCTTT.

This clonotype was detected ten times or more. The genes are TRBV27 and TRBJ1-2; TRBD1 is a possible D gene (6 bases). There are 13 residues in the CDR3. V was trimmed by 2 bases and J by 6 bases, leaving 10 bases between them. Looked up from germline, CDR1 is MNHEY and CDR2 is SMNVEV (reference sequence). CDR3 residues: CASSLPQGDGYTF. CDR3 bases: TGTGCCAGCAGTTTACCACAGGGAGATGGCTACACCTTC.

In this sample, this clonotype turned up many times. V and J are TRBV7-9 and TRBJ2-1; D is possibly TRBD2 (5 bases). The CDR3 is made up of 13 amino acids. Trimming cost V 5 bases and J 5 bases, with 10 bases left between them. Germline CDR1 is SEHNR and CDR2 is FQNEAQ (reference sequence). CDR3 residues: CASSEDGNNEQFF. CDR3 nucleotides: TGTGCCAGCAGCGAAGACGGGAACAATGAGCAGTTCTTC.

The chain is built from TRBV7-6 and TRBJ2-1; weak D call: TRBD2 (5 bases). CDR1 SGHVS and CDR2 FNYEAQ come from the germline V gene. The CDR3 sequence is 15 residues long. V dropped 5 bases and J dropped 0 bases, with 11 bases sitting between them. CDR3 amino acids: CASSRSGSSYNEQFF. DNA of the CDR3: TGTGCCAGCAGCCGGAGCGGAAGCTCCTACAATGAGCAGTTCTTC.

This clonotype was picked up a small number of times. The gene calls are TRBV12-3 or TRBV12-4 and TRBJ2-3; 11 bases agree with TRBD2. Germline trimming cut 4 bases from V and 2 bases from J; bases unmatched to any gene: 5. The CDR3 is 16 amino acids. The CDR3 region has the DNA TGTGCCAGCAGTTCTCCTAGCGGGGGGTTCACAGATACGCAGTATTTT. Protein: CASSSPSGGFTDTQYF.

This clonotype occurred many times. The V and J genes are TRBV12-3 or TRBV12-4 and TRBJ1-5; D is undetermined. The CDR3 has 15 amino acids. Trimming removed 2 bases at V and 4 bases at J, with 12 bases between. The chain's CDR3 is CASSLFRVGNQPQHF. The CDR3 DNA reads TGTGCCAGCAGTTTATTCAGAGTAGGGAATCAGCCCCAGCATTTT.

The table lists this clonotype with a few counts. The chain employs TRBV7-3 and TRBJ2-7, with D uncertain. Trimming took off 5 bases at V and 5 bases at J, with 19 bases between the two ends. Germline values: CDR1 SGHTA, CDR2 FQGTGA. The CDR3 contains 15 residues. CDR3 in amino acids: CASSHRPPGKDEQYF. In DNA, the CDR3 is TGTGCCAGCAGCCATAGACCCCCTGGGAAGGACGAGCAGTACTTC.

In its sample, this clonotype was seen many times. CDR3 bases: TGTGCCAGCAGCTTATTCCGGGACTACTCCTACGAGCAGTACTTC. This gives the protein CASSLFRDYSYEQYF. The chain carries TRBV7-2 and TRBJ2-7; 7 nucleotides agree with TRBD2. CDR1 is SGHTA and CDR2 is FQGNSA in the germline V gene. V lost 2 bases and J lost 0; bases outside the gene matches: 4. The length of the CDR3 is 15 residues.

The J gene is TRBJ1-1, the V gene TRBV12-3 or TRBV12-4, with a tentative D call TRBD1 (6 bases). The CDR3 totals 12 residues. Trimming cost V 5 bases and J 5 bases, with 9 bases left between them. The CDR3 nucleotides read TGTGCCAGCAGTACAGGGAAAACTGAAGCTTTCTTT. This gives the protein CASSTGKTEAFF.

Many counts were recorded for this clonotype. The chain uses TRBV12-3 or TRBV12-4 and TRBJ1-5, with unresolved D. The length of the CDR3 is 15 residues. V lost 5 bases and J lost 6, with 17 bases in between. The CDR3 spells CASSPSAVVGQPQHF. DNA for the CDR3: TGTGCCAGCAGTCCTTCAGCGGTGGTAGGTCAGCCCCAGCATTTT.